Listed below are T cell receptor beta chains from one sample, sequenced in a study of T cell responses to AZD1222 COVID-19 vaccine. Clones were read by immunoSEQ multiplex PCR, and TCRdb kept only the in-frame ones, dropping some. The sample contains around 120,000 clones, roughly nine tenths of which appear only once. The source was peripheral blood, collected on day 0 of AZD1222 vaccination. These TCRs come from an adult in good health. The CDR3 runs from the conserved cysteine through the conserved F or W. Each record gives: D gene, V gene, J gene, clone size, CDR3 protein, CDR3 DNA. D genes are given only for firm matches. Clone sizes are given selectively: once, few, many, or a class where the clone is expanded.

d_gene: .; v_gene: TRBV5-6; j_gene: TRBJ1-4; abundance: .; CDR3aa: CASSLVGGPNEKLFF; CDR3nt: TGTGCCAGCAGCTTGGTGGGGGGGCCTAATGAAAAACTGTTTTTT
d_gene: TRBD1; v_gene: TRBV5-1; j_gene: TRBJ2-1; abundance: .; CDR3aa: CAGSRTGGYNEQFF; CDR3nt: TGCGCCGGCAGCCGCACAGGGGGATACAATGAGCAGTTCTTC
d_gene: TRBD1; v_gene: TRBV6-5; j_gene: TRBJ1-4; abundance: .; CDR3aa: CASSYNRGGEKLFF; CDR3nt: TGTGCCAGCAGTTACAACAGGGGAGGTGAAAAACTGTTTTTT
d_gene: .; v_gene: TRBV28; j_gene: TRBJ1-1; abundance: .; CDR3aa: CASSPDRHSITEAFF; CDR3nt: TGTGCCAGCAGTCCAGATCGGCATTCGATCACTGAAGCTTTCTTT
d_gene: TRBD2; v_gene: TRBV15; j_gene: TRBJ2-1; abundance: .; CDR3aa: CATTRTSGSIKGGNEQFF; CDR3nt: TGTGCCACCACCCGGACTAGCGGGAGTATCAAAGGTGGGAATGAGCAGTTCTTC
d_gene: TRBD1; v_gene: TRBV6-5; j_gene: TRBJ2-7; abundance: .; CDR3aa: CASSRQGQGSYEQYF; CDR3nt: TGTGCCAGCAGTCGCCAGGGACAGGGCTCCTACGAGCAGTACTTC
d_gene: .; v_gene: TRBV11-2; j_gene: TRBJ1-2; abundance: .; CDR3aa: CASTSSSYGYTF; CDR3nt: TGTGCCAGCACCTCTAGTAGCTATGGCTACACCTTC
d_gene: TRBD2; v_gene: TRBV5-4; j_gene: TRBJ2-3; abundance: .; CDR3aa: CASSRPLSGSADTQYF; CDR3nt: TGTGCCAGCAGCCGACCCCTTAGCGGGAGCGCAGATACGCAGTATTTT
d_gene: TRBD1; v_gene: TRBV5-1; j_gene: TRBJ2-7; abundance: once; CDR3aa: CASSVGQGIYEQYF; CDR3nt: TGCGCCAGCAGCGTGGGACAGGGTATCTACGAGCAGTACTTC
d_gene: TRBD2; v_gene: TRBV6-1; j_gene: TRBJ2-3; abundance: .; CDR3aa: CASSVSIAGSRPDTQYF; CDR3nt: TGTGCCAGCAGTGTCTCCATAGCGGGATCCCGCCCAGATACGCAGTATTTT
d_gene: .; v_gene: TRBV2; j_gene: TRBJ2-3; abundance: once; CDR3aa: CASSVGSGFDTQYF; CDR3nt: TGTGCCAGCAGTGTAGGAAGCGGGTTCGATACGCAGTATTTT
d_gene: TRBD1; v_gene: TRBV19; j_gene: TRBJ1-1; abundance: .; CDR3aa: CASTLQGAMNTEAFF; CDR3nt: TGTGCCAGTACTTTACAGGGGGCAATGAACACTGAAGCTTTCTTT
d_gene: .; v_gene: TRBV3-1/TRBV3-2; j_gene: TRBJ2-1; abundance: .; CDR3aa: CASSQEGARLHNEQFF; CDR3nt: TGTGCCAGCAGCCAAGAGGGCGCGAGGCTACACAATGAGCAGTTCTTC
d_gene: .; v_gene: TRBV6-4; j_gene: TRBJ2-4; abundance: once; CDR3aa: CASSDSAKNIQYF; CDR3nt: TGTGCCAGCAGTGACTCAGCCAAAAACATTCAGTACTTC
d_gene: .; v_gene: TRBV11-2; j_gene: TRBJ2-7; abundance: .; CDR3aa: CASSLEEAPYEQYF; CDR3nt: TGTGCCAGCAGCTTAGAGGAGGCACCCTACGAGCAGTACTTC
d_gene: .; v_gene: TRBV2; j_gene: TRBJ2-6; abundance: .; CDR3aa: CASTRDGSGANVLTF; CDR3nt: TGTGCCAGCACCCGGGACGGCTCTGGGGCCAACGTCCTGACTTTC
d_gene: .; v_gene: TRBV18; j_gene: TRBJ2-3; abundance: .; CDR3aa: CASSPPSDTQYF; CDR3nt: TGTGCCAGCTCACCCCCCTCAGATACGCAGTATTTT
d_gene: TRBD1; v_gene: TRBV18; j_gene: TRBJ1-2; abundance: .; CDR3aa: CASSPMDRGLRYGYTF; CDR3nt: TGTGCCAGCTCCCCTATGGACAGGGGGCTTAGGTATGGCTACACCTTC
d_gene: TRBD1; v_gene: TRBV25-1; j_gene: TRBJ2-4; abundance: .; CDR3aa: CASSEDRVELGLQYF; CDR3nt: TGTGCCAGCAGTGAAGACAGGGTTGAATTGGGGCTTCAGTACTTC
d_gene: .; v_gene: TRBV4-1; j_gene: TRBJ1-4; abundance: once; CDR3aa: CASSQGLRGANEKLFF; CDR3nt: TGCGCCAGCAGCCAAGGGTTGAGGGGAGCTAATGAAAAACTGTTTTTT
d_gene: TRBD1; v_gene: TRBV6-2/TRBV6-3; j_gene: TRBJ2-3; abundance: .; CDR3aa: CASSRGTGGRITDTQYF; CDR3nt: TGTGCCAGCAGTCGCGGGACAGGGGGCCGAATAACAGATACGCAGTATTTT
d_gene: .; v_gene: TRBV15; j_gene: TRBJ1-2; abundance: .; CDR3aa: CATSSDRLDGYTF; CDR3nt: TGTGCCACCAGCTCGGACAGACTAGATGGCTACACCTTC
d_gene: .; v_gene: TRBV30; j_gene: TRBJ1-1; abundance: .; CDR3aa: CAWSPEWMNTEAFF; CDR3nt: TGTGCCTGGAGTCCCGAATGGATGAACACTGAAGCTTTCTTT
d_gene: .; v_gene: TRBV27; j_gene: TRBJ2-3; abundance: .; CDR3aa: CASSPLTLSTDTQYF; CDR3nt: TGTGCCAGCAGTCCTCTGACACTTAGCACAGATACGCAGTATTTT
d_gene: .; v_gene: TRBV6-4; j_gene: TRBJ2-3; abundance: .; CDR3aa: CASSFSGTDTQYF; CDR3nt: TGTGCCAGCAGTTTTAGCGGCACAGATACGCAGTATTTT
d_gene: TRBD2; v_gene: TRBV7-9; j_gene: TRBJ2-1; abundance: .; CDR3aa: CASSFLSGRASNEQFF; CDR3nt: TGTGCCAGCAGCTTCCTTAGCGGGAGGGCCAGTAATGAGCAGTTCTTC
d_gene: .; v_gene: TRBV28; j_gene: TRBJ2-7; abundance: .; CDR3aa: CASSRLGLLYEQYF; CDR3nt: TGTGCCAGCAGTCGCCTGGGACTCTTATACGAGCAGTACTTC
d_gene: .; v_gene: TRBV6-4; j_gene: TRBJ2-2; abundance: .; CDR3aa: CASSDTGPPGELFF; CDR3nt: TGTGCCAGCAGTGACACAGGGCCCCCCGGGGAGCTGTTTTTT
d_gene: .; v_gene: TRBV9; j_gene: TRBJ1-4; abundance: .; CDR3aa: CASRNDATNEKLFF; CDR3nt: TGTGCCAGCAGGAACGACGCAACTAATGAAAAACTGTTTTTT
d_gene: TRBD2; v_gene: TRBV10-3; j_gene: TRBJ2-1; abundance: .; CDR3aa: CAIGLADYNEQFF; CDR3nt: TGTGCCATCGGACTAGCGGATTACAATGAGCAGTTCTTC
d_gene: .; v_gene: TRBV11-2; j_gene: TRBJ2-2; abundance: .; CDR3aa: CASSPINTGELFF; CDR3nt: TGTGCCAGCAGCCCCATTAACACCGGGGAGCTGTTTTTT
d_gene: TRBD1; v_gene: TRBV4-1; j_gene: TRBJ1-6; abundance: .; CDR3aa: CASSQGQGYSPLHF; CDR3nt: TGCGCCAGCAGCCAGGGACAGGGGTATTCACCCCTCCACTTT
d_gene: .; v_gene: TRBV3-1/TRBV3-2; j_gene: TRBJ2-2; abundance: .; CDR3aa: CASSQGPGELFF; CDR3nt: TGTGCCAGCAGCCAAGGGCCCGGGGAGCTGTTTTTT
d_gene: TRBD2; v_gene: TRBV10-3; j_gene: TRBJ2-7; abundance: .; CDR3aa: CAIRGTSGSQYF; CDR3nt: TGTGCCATCAGGGGGACTAGCGGGAGCCAGTACTTC
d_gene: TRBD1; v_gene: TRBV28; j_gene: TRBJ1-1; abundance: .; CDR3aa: CASSPRTGGRTEAFF; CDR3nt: TGTGCCAGCAGTCCCAGGACAGGGGGACGGACTGAAGCTTTCTTT
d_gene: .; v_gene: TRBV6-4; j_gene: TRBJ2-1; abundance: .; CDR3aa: CASSDEAFDTEQFF; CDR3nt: TGTGCCAGCAGTGACGAAGCGTTCGACACTGAGCAGTTCTTC
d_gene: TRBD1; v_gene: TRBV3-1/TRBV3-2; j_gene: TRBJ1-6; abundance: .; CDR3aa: CASSQGQYNSPLHF; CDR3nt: TGTGCCAGCAGCCAGGGACAGTATAATTCACCCCTCCACTTT
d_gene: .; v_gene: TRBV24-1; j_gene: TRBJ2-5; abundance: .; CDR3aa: CATSETTGIGETQYF; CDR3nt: TGTGCCACCAGTGAGACAACAGGGATCGGGGAGACCCAGTACTTC
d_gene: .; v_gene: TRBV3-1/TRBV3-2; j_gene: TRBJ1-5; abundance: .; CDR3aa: CASSQDLGQPQHF; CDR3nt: TGTGCCAGCAGCCAAGATTTGGGGCAGCCCCAGCATTTT
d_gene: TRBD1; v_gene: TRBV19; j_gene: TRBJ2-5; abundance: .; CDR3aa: CATGTGGETQYF; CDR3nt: TGTGCCACAGGGACAGGGGGAGAGACCCAGTACTTC
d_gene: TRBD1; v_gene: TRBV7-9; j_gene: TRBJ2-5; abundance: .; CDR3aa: CASSFGTVPQETQYF; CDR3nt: TGTGCCAGCAGCTTCGGGACAGTCCCTCAAGAGACCCAGTACTTC
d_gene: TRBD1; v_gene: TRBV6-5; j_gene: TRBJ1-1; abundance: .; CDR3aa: CASSPSRGRYTEAFF; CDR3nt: TGTGCCAGCTCGCCCAGCAGGGGGCGGTACACTGAAGCTTTCTTT
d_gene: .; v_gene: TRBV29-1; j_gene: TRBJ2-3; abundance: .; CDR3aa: CSVEEVQGRTDTQYF; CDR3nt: TGCAGCGTTGAAGAAGTACAGGGTCGCACAGATACGCAGTATTTT
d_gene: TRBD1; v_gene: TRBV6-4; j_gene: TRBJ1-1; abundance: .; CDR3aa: CASSASGTGADTEAFF; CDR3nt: TGTGCCAGCAGTGCCTCCGGGACAGGGGCCGACACTGAAGCTTTCTTT
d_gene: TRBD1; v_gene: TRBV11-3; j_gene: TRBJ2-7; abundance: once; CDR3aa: CASSLGDSNEQYF; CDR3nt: TGTGCCAGCAGCTTAGGGGACAGCAACGAGCAGTACTTC
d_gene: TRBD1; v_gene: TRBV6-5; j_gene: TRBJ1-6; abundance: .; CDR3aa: CASSPGTGESPLHF; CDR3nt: TGTGCCAGCAGTCCCGGGACAGGGGAGTCTCCCCTCCACTTT